The 5 T cell receptor beta chains below all came from one sample that was sequenced in a study of cytomegalovirus exposure and HLA in healthy donors. Primers for the PCR totalled 60 Vbeta and 13 Jbeta. Clones were read by immunoSEQ multiplex PCR, and TCRdb kept only the in-frame ones, dropping some. The table records 130,000 to 150,000 clones, over 8% of them present only once. The sequenced sample was PBMCs. All receptors derive from a male donor in good health and CMV-seronegative.

The table lists this clone with a few counts. This chain uses TRBV4-3 with TRBJ1-2; D is unresolved. The CDR3 covers 17 residues. Germline-derived CDR1 and CDR2 are LGHNA and YSLEER. The V and J ends lost 0 bases and 4 bases respectively, with 18 bases between them. The CDR3 is CASSQELLGNSIYGYTF. For the CDR3, the DNA is TGCGCCAGCAGCCAAGAGTTGCTGGGCAACTCTATCTATGGCTACACCTTC.

The rearrangement links TRBV4-2 to TRBJ1-2; D perhaps matches TRBD1 (5 bases). Germline-derived CDR1 and CDR2 are LGHNA and YNFKEQ. This CDR3 has 15 amino acids. The V gene lost 1 base and the J gene lost 8 bases, with 17 bases spanning the gap. The CDR3, as DNA: TGTGCCAGCAGCCAAGCGGGACTCCGAATCGGGGGCTACACCTTC. Amino acid sequence: CASSQAGLRIGGYTF.

The chain is built from TRBV29-1 and TRBJ2-2; 8 bases are shared with TRBD1. CDR3 length: 17 residues. Germline trimming cut 4 bases from V and 5 bases from J; bases unmatched to any gene: 15. Germline V CDR1 and CDR2: SQVTM, ANQGSEA. CDR3 region: CSVAGHGGRGRTGELFF. In DNA form, the CDR3 reads TGCAGCGTTGCCGGTCACGGGGGCAGGGGGCGAACCGGGGAGCTGTTTTTT.

This clone has just a few counts. The rearrangement links TRBV6-5 to TRBJ1-3; weak D call: TRBD1 (6 bases). The CDR3 is 12 amino acids. V lost 5 bases, J lost 9 bases, and 11 bases lay in between. CDR1 is MNHEY, CDR2 SVGAGI, per germline. CDR3 loop: CASSPRGGTIYF. As DNA, the CDR3 is TGTGCCAGCAGTCCGAGGGGGGGCACCATATATTTT.

As for this clone: Distinct nucleotide sequences in the sample also encode this CDR3. The V call is TRBV19, the J call TRBJ1-5; a possible D gene is TRBD1 (6 bases). V lost 9 bases and J lost 6, with 21 bases in between. CDR1 LNHDA and CDR2 SQIVND come from the germline V gene (reference sequence). The CDR3 is made up of 15 amino acids. The CDR3 region is CASKARTEGGQPQHF. The CDR3 DNA reads as TGTGCCAGCAAGGCAAGGACAGAGGGCGGTCAGCCCCAGCATTTT.